Sequencing of this TCR beta chain was carried out in a study of T cell responses to AZD1222 COVID-19 vaccine. Study findings and constraints: Targeting of unmutated variant regions was reportedly seen in nearly half of spike-specific TCRs. Of the AZD1222 recipients, only 6 or 7 were seropositive at baseline. Donors skewed white British and female; clonal diversity was possibly underestimated.

Remarks on this clone: Antigen: not known.

The assay was immunoSEQ multiplex PCR, and TCRdb's table has in-frame clones only and misses some. The table records approximately 190,000 clones, approximately 93% of them present only once. CDR1 MNHEY and CDR2 SMNVEV come from the germline V gene (reference sequence). Trimming stripped 7 bases from V and 2 bases from J, with 18 bases between. The length of the CDR3 is 15 residues. The source material was peripheral blood, sampled 28 days after the second AZD1222 dose. The genes are TRBV27 and TRBJ2-7; no reliable D call. The clonotype was recovered from an adult who received the AZD1222 COVID-19 vaccine. As DNA, the CDR3 is TGTGCCAGCACCCCAAGACCCGGCAGTACCTACGAGCAGTACTTC. The encoded protein is CASTPRPGSTYEQYF.